This T cell receptor (beta chain) was observed in a study of T-cell reconstitution after alpha-beta-depleted transplantation in children. Findings and limits, study-wide: Diversity and T-cell counts at one year after transplant derived mostly from new T cells. Where alpha-beta T cells came from about two months after transplant was reportedly several hundred expanded graft clones.

Preparation of the TCRbeta library involved a method that used unique molecular identifiers. TCRdb reprocessed the PCR reads via MiXCR and lists one record per CDR3 protein. The table includes fewer than 700,000 distinct CDR3 sequences, 10% to 15% detected once. This clonotype appeared a few times. What it binds is unknown. Trimming cost V 1 base and J 2 bases; bases outside gene matches: 5. The CDR3 runs to 15 residues. CDR1 and CDR2 (germline): SGHTA, FQGTGA. The V and J genes are TRBV7-3 and TRBJ2-7; TRBD2 matches 7 bases. The material was PBMCs, mostly from graft donor cells, obtained 360 days after TCRalphabeta/CD19-depleted stem cell transplant. The TCR sequence derives from a male patient between 5 and 17 years old who had a stem cell transplant for acute myeloid leukemia, so the T cells may come from the graft donor. DNA of the CDR3: TGTGCCAGCAGCTTAAGGGGAGGGGCGGCCTACGAGCAGTACTTC. Protein product: CASSLRGGAAYEQYF.